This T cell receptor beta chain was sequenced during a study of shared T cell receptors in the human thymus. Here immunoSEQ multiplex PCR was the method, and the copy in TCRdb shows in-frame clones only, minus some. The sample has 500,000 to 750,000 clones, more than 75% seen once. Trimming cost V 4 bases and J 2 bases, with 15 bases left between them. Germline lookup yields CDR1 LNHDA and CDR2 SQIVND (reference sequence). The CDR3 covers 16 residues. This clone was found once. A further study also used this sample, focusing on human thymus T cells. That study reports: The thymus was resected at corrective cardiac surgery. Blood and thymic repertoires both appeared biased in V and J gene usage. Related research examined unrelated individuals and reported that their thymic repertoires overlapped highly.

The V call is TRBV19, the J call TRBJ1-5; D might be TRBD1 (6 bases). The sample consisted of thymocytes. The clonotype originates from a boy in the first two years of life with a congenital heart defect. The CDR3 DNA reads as TGTGCCAGTAGTAAAAACCCCGAGGGGGGCAATCAGCCCCAGCATTTT. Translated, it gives CASSKNPEGGNQPQHF.